These 31 T cell receptor beta chains were all obtained from the same sample, sequenced in a study of CD8+CD57+ T cells in acquired aplastic anemia. TCR beta VDJ and CDR3 were profiled, and genomic DNA was the template. TCRdb recomputed calls from the reads with MiXCR, one row per CDR3 protein. There are 75,000 to 100,000 distinct CDR3 sequences in the sample; around 70% occur only once, and approximately 65% lies in the top ten. CD8+CD57+ cell expansion had been shown by flow cytometry in patients chosen for sequencing. Sequencing was carried out using sorted CD4+, CD8+, or CD8+CD57+ T cells (not recorded which) from PBMCs. The source of these receptors is a human donor with aplastic anemia.

The chain combines TRBV2 with TRBJ2-6; the D is unclear. V was clipped by 3 bases and J by 3 bases, with 6 bases between them. The CDR3 has 14 residues. Looked up from germline, CDR1 is SNHLY and CDR2 is FYNNEI. CDR3 nucleotides: TGTGCCAGCAGTGAGTTGAGTGGGGCCAACGTCCTGACTTTC. Translating it yields CASSELSGANVLTF.

The chain links TRBV15 to TRBJ2-7, with TRBD2 matching over 7 bases. V shed 0 bases and J 3 bases; nucleotides not matched to a gene: 2. Germline V CDR1 and CDR2: LNHNV, YYDKDF (reference sequence). CDR3 length: 14 residues. The CDR3: CATSREAGYYEQYF. The DNA of the CDR3 is TGTGCCACCAGCAGAGAAGCGGGGTACTACGAGCAGTACTTC.

This rearrangement joins TRBV15 to TRBJ2-2; TRBD1 matches 7 bases. This CDR3 region has 16 residues. V lost 1 base, J lost 5 bases, and 7 bases stayed unmatched. Per germline, CDR1 LNHNV and CDR2 YYDKDF (reference sequence). The CDR3 DNA reads as TGTGCCACCAGCAGAGCCGGGACAGTATTGACCGGGGAGCTGTTTTTT. This sequence encodes CATSRAGTVLTGELFF.

The chain links TRBV29-1 to TRBJ1-1; TRBD1 might be the D (5 bases). V was shortened by 1 base and J by 4 bases, with 10 bases between the two germline ends. The CDR3 runs 13 residues. Per the germline V gene, CDR1 is SQVTM and CDR2 is ANQGSEA. CDR3 sequence reads: CSVEGTQGTEAFF. DNA of the CDR3: TGCAGCGTTGAAGGGACTCAGGGCACTGAAGCTTTCTTT. The variable domain in full, with the rest retrieved from reference TRBV29-1 and TRBJ1-1, is SAVISQKPSRDICQRGTSLTIQCQVDSQVTMMFWYRQQPGQSLTLIATANQGSEATYESGFVIDKFPISRPNLTFSTLTVSNMSPEDSSIYLCSVEGTQGTEAFFGQGTRLTVV.

The chain couples TRBV20-1 to TRBJ2-1, with D uncertain. The CDR3 is 14 amino acids. V lost 3 bases, J lost 5 bases, and 14 bases lay in between. CDR1 DFQATT and CDR2 SNEGSKA come from the germline V gene (reference sequence). CDR3 in DNA: TGCAGTGCTAGTTTCCGGTCACTACACAATGAGCAGTTCTTC. Its protein is CSASFRSLHNEQFF.

The V call is TRBV19, the J call TRBJ1-2; D may be TRBD1 (5 bases). The germline CDR1 and CDR2 sequences are LNHDA and SQIVND (reference sequence). This CDR3 spans 13 amino acids. V lost 3 bases and J 1 base, leaving 6 bases between the germline ends. DNA of the CDR3: TGTGCCAGTAGTATGACAGTTAACTATGGCTACACCTTC. This codes for CASSMTVNYGYTF.

CDR3 protein: CASSGGWEQYF. CDR3 sequence (DNA): TGTGCCAGCTCGGGGGGATGGGAGCAGTACTTC. The V call is TRBV2, the J call TRBJ2-7, with 7 bases matching TRBD2. CDR3 size: 11 residues. The V and J ends lost 8 bases and 7 bases, in that order; junction bases with no gene match: 5. Germline-derived CDR1 and CDR2 are SNHLY and FYNNEI.

The V gene is TRBV15, the J gene TRBJ2-7, with 11 bases lining up with TRBD2. The CDR3 sequence is 15 residues long. In germline, CDR1 is LNHNV, CDR2 YYDKDF (reference sequence). J was trimmed by 6 bases and V by 1 base; bases with no gene match: 5. CDR3 nucleotide sequence: TGTGCCACCAGCAGAGGTAGCGGGGGGGACTTCGAGCAGTACTTC. Translating gives CATSRGSGGDFEQYF.

The genes are TRBV7-9 and TRBJ2-7, with 10 bases fitting TRBD1. Germline assignment: CDR1 SEHNR and CDR2 FQNEAQ (reference sequence). The ends lost 7 bases at V and 4 bases at J; junction bases unmatched: 4. CDR3 length equals 13 residues. The CDR3 here is CASKRTGGYEQYF. CDR3 sequence (DNA): TGTGCCAGCAAGCGGACAGGGGGTTACGAGCAGTACTTC.

The V call is TRBV4-2, the J call TRBJ1-1, with D possibly being TRBD1 (5 bases). Germline lookup yields CDR1 LGHNA and CDR2 YNFKEQ. CDR3 size: 11 residues. Trimming shortened V by 5 bases and J by 8 bases, and 9 bases separated the two germline ends. The CDR3 DNA reads as TGTGCCAGCAGCTTTAGGACAGAAGCTTTCTTT. It encodes CASSFRTEAFF.

This chain joins TRBV15 and TRBJ2-1; TRBD2 matches 10 bases. CDR3 size: 15 residues. The ends lost 4 bases at V and 5 bases at J; junction bases unmatched: 5. Germline lookup yields CDR1 LNHNV and CDR2 YYDKDF (reference sequence). The chain's CDR3 is CATSTRTSGDNEQFF. In nucleotides, the CDR3 is TGTGCCACCAGCACGCGGACTAGCGGAGACAATGAGCAGTTCTTC.

This clonotype was recorded many times. The V gene is TRBV5-6, the J gene TRBJ1-6; D gene ambiguous. V gave up 0 bases and J gave up 3 bases, with 7 bases separating them. This CDR3 has 15 amino acids. Germline values: CDR1 SGHDT, CDR2 YYEEEE. The chain's CDR3 is CASSLGRNYNSPLHF. CDR3 nucleotides: TGTGCCAGCAGCTTGGGCAGAAACTATAATTCACCCCTCCACTTT.

This clonotype was seen a handful of times. This rearrangement joins TRBV24-1 to TRBJ2-5; the match to TRBD1 covers 9 bases. The CDR3 is 16 residues long. In germline, CDR1 is KGHDR, CDR2 SFDVKD. The V and J ends lost 4 bases and 3 bases, in that order; junction bases with no gene match: 8. The CDR3 sequence: CATSEPGTGIEETQYF. CDR3 bases: TGTGCCACCAGTGAACCCGGGACAGGGATCGAAGAGACCCAGTACTTC.

The rearrangement uses TRBV7-8 and TRBJ2-7, with 7 positions matching TRBD1. Unmatched junction bases numbered 14, after V lost 5 bases and J lost 10 bases. This CDR3 is 14 amino acids long. Germline V CDR1 and CDR2: SGHVS, FQNEAQ. DNA of the CDR3: TGTGCCAGCAGCGCAACCGACGGGACAGACCTTCAGTACTTC. Protein sequence: CASSATDGTDLQYF.

The chain is built from TRBV25-1 and TRBJ1-2; D is unclear. Looked up from germline, CDR1 is MGHDK and CDR2 is SYGVNS. The CDR3 runs to 12 residues. V dropped 10 bases and J dropped 2 bases, with 11 bases sitting between them. The CDR3 here is CAIGGGNYGYTF. CDR3 sequence (DNA): TGTGCCATCGGAGGAGGGAACTATGGCTACACCTTC.

This chain links TRBV19 with TRBJ2-3; TRBD2 might be the D (6 bases). The CDR3 is made up of 14 amino acids. Trimming left V 6 bases short and J 4 bases short, with 14 bases between. CDR1 LNHDA and CDR2 SQIVND come from the germline V gene (reference sequence). CDR3 DNA sequence: TGTGCCAGTAGCAGAAGGCGGGACTCAGATACGCAGTATTTT. This translates into CASSRRRDSDTQYF. Using reference TRBV19 and TRBJ2-3 for the parts outside the CDR3, the full variable domain is DGGITQSPKYLFRKEGQNVTLSCEQNLNHDAMYWYRQDPGQGLRLIYYSQIVNDFQKGDIAEGYSVSREKKESFPLTVTSAQKNPTAFYLCASSRRRDSDTQYFGPGTRLTVL.

This clonotype showed up just a few times. The chain couples TRBV2 to TRBJ2-7; 7 bases match TRBD1. Germline V CDR1 and CDR2: SNHLY, FYNNEI. There are 15 residues in the CDR3. V was pared by 5 bases and J by 0 bases, with 7 bases of the junction left unmatched. The CDR3 region is CASSKDRIGSYEQYF. DNA of the CDR3: TGTGCCAGCAGTAAGGACAGGATAGGCTCCTACGAGCAGTACTTC.

CDR3 amino acids: CSAMEDAYTEAFF. CDR3 nucleotide sequence: TGCAGTGCGATGGAGGATGCATACACTGAAGCTTTCTTT. The genes are TRBV20-1 and TRBJ1-1; D remains unclear. Trimming shortened V by 6 bases and J by 3 bases, and 14 bases separated the two germline ends. CDR3 length equals 13 residues. Germline values: CDR1 DFQATT, CDR2 SNEGSKA (reference sequence).

The chain has TRBV9 and TRBJ1-6, with D maybe TRBD1 (6 bases). This CDR3 spans 15 amino acids. Germline values: CDR1 SGDLS, CDR2 YYNGEE. Trimming took off 3 bases at V and 9 bases at J, with 16 bases between the two ends. CDR3 DNA sequence: TGTGCCAGCAGCGACGGGACACCAGCCTTTTCACCCCTCCACTTT. Translation gives CASSDGTPAFSPLHF. Variable domain in full (rest from reference TRBV9 and TRBJ1-6): DSGVTQTPKHLITATGQRVTLRCSPRSGDLSVYWYQQSLDQGLQFLIQYYNGEERAKGNILERFSAQQFPDLHSELNLSSLELGDSALYFCASSDGTPAFSPLHFGNGTRLTVT.

The chain couples TRBV2 to TRBJ1-1; D is undetermined. Trimming removed 6 bases at V and 9 bases at J, with 14 bases between. Per germline, CDR1 SNHLY and CDR2 FYNNEI. The CDR3 spans 12 residues. This chain's CDR3 is CASSGEALKAFF. Written as DNA, the CDR3 is TGTGCCAGCAGCGGAGAAGCCTTGAAAGCTTTCTTT.

The chain employs TRBV11-1 and TRBJ2-7; TRBD2 aligns across 13 bases. This CDR3 is 19 amino acids long. Trimming took 0 bases from V and 3 from J; bases not matched to a gene: 11. Germline CDR1 and CDR2: SGHAT and FQDESV (reference sequence). The CDR3 region has the DNA TGTGCCAGCAGCTTAGCAATTAACTCTAGACTAGCGGGAGGCTACGAGCAGTACTTC. Translation gives CASSLAINSRLAGGYEQYF.

Turning to this clonotype: Since no conserved phenylalanine or tryptophan closes the CDR3, a read error is the likely cause. The rearrangement links TRBV10-2 to TRBJ1-2; the D is unclear. This CDR3 contains 11 residues. V was trimmed by 3 bases and J by 8 bases, leaving 7 bases between them. Germline lookup yields CDR1 WSHSY and CDR2 SAAADI. The CDR3 spells CASSDGLGYTL. The CDR3 bases are TGCGCCAGCAGTGATGGACTGGGCTACACCCTC.

The chain joins TRBV10-3 to TRBJ2-7, with 10 bases aligning to TRBD2. The germline CDR1 and CDR2 sequences are ENHRY and SYGVKD. There are 14 residues in the CDR3. The V gene end was trimmed by 7 bases and the J gene end by 3 bases; junction bases not matched to a gene: 6. The CDR3 sequence: CAIMEAGGFYEQYF. The DNA for the CDR3 is TGTGCCATCATGGAAGCGGGAGGGTTCTACGAGCAGTACTTC.

This clonotype was seen ten or more times. CDR3: CASSQTGGASDTQYF. The CDR3 nucleotides read TGTGCCAGCAGCCAGACAGGGGGCGCATCAGATACGCAGTATTTT. The V call is TRBV4-2, the J call TRBJ2-3; TRBD1 matches 10 bases. Trimming removed 3 bases from V and 4 bases from J; junction bases left unmatched: 4. Per germline, CDR1 LGHNA and CDR2 YNFKEQ. The CDR3 is 15 amino acids.

This chain connects TRBV2 to TRBJ2-7; 7 bases agree with TRBD2. The CDR3 contains 13 residues. Unmatched junction bases numbered 6, after V lost 7 bases and J lost 3 bases. Germline lookup yields CDR1 SNHLY and CDR2 FYNNEI. CDR3 nucleotides: TGTGCCAGCATAGGCGGGGGTTACTACGAGCAGTACTTC. Its protein is CASIGGGYYEQYF.

V is TRBV2 and J is TRBJ2-3, with a weak D call TRBD2 (5 bases). V was clipped by 1 base and J by 4 bases, with 12 bases between them. CDR3 length: 15 residues. Germline-derived CDR1 and CDR2 are SNHLY and FYNNEI. The CDR3 nucleotides are TGTGCCAGCAGTGAAGGTGCAGGACTCGCAGATACGCAGTATTTT. It yields the protein CASSEGAGLADTQYF.

The V call is TRBV5-4, the J call TRBJ1-3; no reliable D call. Trimming removed 0 bases at V and 0 bases at J, with 7 bases between. This CDR3 has 15 residues. In germline, CDR1 is SGHNT, CDR2 YYREEE (reference sequence). The CDR3 region has the DNA TGTGCCAGCAGCTTGGAAAGCTTCTCTGGAAACACCATATATTTT. Protein sequence: CASSLESFSGNTIYF.

This clonotype was recorded a few times. The chain employs TRBV15 and TRBJ2-5, with D tentatively TRBD1 (5 bases). Germline lookup yields CDR1 LNHNV and CDR2 YYDKDF (reference sequence). The CDR3 has 13 residues. The V end was cut by 0 bases, the J end by 7 bases, with 9 bases between. The CDR3 nucleotides are TGTGCCACCAGCAGAGATTATCAGGGGACCCAGTACTTC. Amino acid sequence: CATSRDYQGTQYF.

Concerning this clonotype itself: Just one base apart from a much larger clone, this may be a read error. The rearrangement joins TRBV11-1 to TRBJ2-1; a possible D gene is TRBD1 (5 bases). Looked up from germline, CDR1 is SGHAT and CDR2 is FQDESV (reference sequence). This CDR3 comprises 16 residues. The DNA of the CDR3 is TGCGCCAGCAGTGACCCGACAGCGATCCCCTACAATGAGCAGTTCTTC. Residues: CASSDPTAIPYNEQFF.

This clonotype was counted only a few times. The gene calls are TRBV20-1 and TRBJ2-7; D might be TRBD2 (5 bases). Per germline, CDR1 DFQATT and CDR2 SNEGSKA (reference sequence). V was cut by 6 bases and J by 2 bases, with 14 bases left in between. The CDR3 is made up of 13 amino acids. The CDR3: CSAVGPGTYEQYF. The CDR3 DNA sequence: TGCAGTGCAGTTGGGCCCGGGACCTACGAGCAGTACTTC.

This rearrangement joins TRBV15 to TRBJ2-5, with D uncertain. CDR1 is LNHNV, CDR2 YYDKDF, per germline (reference sequence). The ends were cut back, 0 bases at V and 5 bases at J, with 13 bases in the middle. CDR3 length equals 15 residues. The CDR3 DNA reads as TGTGCCACCAGCAGAGACGGTGGAAGCATGGAGACCCAGTACTTC. This codes for CATSRDGGSMETQYF.